Listed below are T cell receptor beta chains from one sample, sequenced in a study of CD8 T cells in ankylosing spondylitis. Using its own MiXCR run on the 5' RACE reads, TCRdb lists one record per CDR3 protein. The table has over 450,000 distinct CDR3 sequences, roughly 12% seen once; the top ten hold about 6.8%. The sequencing input was blood, either unsorted or a sorted T cell fraction (not recorded which). These receptors originate from a male donor with ankylosing spondylitis. CDR3s leave out the opening cysteine and the closing phenylalanine or tryptophan.

J gene | V gene | CDR3 protein
TRBJ2-1 | TRBV12-3/TRBV12-4 | ASSFVGQRADEQF
TRBJ2-2 | TRBV12-3/TRBV12-4 | ASSARVVNTGELF
TRBJ2-2 | TRBV6-4 | ASRPPGAGELF
TRBJ1-1 | TRBV5-5 | ASSLLLHGGRGTEAF
TRBJ1-2 | TRBV13 | ASSLGAGSHYGYT
TRBJ2-3 | TRBV4-2 | ASSQGTGGSADTQY
TRBJ1-2 | TRBV11-2 | ASSPTGGEFYGYT
TRBJ2-1 | TRBV20-1 | SASTAGDEQF
TRBJ2-3 | TRBV11-3 | ASSAGPVPDTQY
TRBJ2-1 | TRBV15 | ATSTGPILVRTGEQF
TRBJ2-3 | TRBV7-9 | ATSSFTDTQY
TRBJ1-5 | TRBV15 | ATSRIQGGPSNQPQH
TRBJ2-5 | TRBV20-1 | SARDGGVVETQY
TRBJ2-1 | TRBV6-2/TRBV6-3 | ASSYSSASGFLSYNEQF
TRBJ1-4 | TRBV12-3/TRBV12-4 | ASSLGGTNEKLF
TRBJ2-7 | TRBV5-4 | ASSMDSQYEQY
TRBJ2-3 | TRBV11-3 | ASGSRGDTQY
TRBJ2-1 | TRBV7-9 | ASSPKLAAGNEQF
TRBJ2-1 | TRBV29-1 | SEGGGGSYNEQF
TRBJ2-7 | TRBV10-3 | AWPSCLGISYEQY
TRBJ2-1 | TRBV20-1 | SARKGQGGDNEQF
TRBJ2-1 | TRBV21-1 | ASSKVPAQF
TRBJ2-1 | TRBV30 | AWMGANEQF
TRBJ1-3 | TRBV7-6 | ASSLESGADTTSGNTIY
TRBJ1-4 | TRBV4-1 | ASSPMGEANEKLF
TRBJ2-1 | TRBV7-2 | ASGAHNEQF
TRBJ1-1 | TRBV3-1 | ASSQGQGSSAF
TRBJ1-5 | TRBV12-3/TRBV12-4 | ASKTGYNQPQH
TRBJ2-1 | TRBV20-1 | SAAGPFNEQF
TRBJ2-1 | TRBV6-5 | ASSYSGGREQF
TRBJ2-1 | TRBV3-1 | ASSQGPGGPEGDEQF
TRBJ2-2 | TRBV9 | ASSVVRGSTGELF
TRBJ2-1 | TRBV20-1 | SASGGLAGGLRNEQF
TRBJ1-2 | TRBV20-1 | SAPRDSYGYT
TRBJ2-1 | TRBV4-2 | ASSQVNSYNEQF
TRBJ1-4 | TRBV7-9 | ASSLDLLQGLSKLF